A selection of T cell receptor beta chains follows, all from one sample in a study of radiotherapy plus CTLA-4 blockade in lung cancer. Sequencing used immunoSEQ multiplex PCR; TCRdb keeps in-frame clones, though not all of them. The sample holds about 13,000 clones, approximately 89% seen once. The sequenced sample was peripheral blood, obtained from a patient treated with radiotherapy plus ipilimumab. These receptors all come from a human donor with non-small cell lung cancer that progressed on radiotherapy plus ipilimumab. Some clones in this sample may be carry-over from other donors' samples. Each CDR3 is given with its conserved first and last residue. The D gene is left open where the match is weak. For some rows the clone size is stated as once, few or many, or as a class when expanded; others skip it.

length: 13; J: TRBJ1-2; V: TRBV2; size: .; D: .; CDR3: CASSDIEGYGYTF; DNA: TGTGCCAGCAGTGATATAGAGGGCTATGGCTACACCTTC
length: 15; J: TRBJ1-1; V: TRBV11-3; size: .; D: .; CDR3: CASSPGGSANTEAFF; DNA: TGTGCCAGCAGCCCGGGAGGGTCAGCGAACACTGAAGCTTTCTTT
length: 13; J: TRBJ2-1; V: TRBV6-4; size: once; D: TRBD2; CDR3: CASSDTGTSITFF; DNA: TGTGCCAGCAGTGACACCGGGACTAGCATTACGTTCTTC
length: 18; J: TRBJ2-1; V: TRBV28; size: .; D: TRBD2; CDR3: CASIQLAGSPTIGNEQFF; DNA: TGTGCCAGCATCCAACTAGCGGGATCCCCCACAATAGGCAATGAGCAGTTCTTC
length: 12; J: TRBJ1-1; V: TRBV30; size: few; D: .; CDR3: CAWSVRTGRAFF; DNA: TGTGCCTGGAGTGTAAGAACAGGGAGAGCTTTCTTT
length: 16; J: TRBJ2-3; V: TRBV6-6; size: .; D: TRBD2; CDR3: CASSYIAGGRGDTQYF; DNA: TGTGCCAGCAGTTACATCGCGGGGGGCCGTGGAGATACGCAGTATTTT
length: 16; J: TRBJ2-6; V: TRBV5-1; size: .; D: .; CDR3: CASSQKAGPGANVLTF; DNA: TGCGCCAGCAGCCAAAAGGCTGGGCCTGGGGCCAACGTCCTGACTTTC
length: 16; J: TRBJ2-3; V: TRBV7-3; size: .; D: TRBD2; CDR3: CASSTGSGASTDTQYF; DNA: TGTGCCAGCAGCACTGGGAGCGGGGCAAGCACAGATACGCAGTATTTT
length: 14; J: TRBJ2-7; V: TRBV29-1; size: .; D: .; CDR3: CSVELPRSGYEQYF; DNA: TGCAGCGTGGAACTCCCGCGGTCGGGCTACGAGCAGTACTTC
length: 16; J: TRBJ2-3; V: TRBV18; size: .; D: .; CDR3: CASSPDRPRSTDTQYF; DNA: TGTGCCAGCTCACCAGACAGACCGCGTAGCACAGATACGCAGTATTTT
length: 17; J: TRBJ2-7; V: TRBV19; size: once; D: .; CDR3: CASSTLMDSKHSYEQYF; DNA: TGTGCCAGTAGTACACTTATGGACAGCAAACACTCCTACGAGCAGTACTTC
length: 13; J: TRBJ2-5; V: TRBV7-6; size: .; D: .; CDR3: CASSPTGGETQYF; DNA: TGTGCCAGCAGCCCTACAGGAGGGGAGACCCAGTACTTC
length: 13; J: TRBJ2-3; V: TRBV7-2; size: .; D: .; CDR3: CASSERSTDTQYF; DNA: TGTGCCAGCAGTGAACGGAGCACAGATACGCAGTATTTT
length: 18; J: TRBJ2-3; V: TRBV29-1; size: .; D: .; CDR3: CSVDLPSGFRGDTDTQYF; DNA: TGCAGCGTTGACTTGCCTAGCGGGTTCAGGGGGGATACAGATACGCAGTATTTT
length: 13; J: TRBJ1-1; V: TRBV11-2; size: .; D: .; CDR3: CASSLAVYTEAFF; DNA: TGTGCCAGCAGCTTAGCAGTATACACTGAAGCTTTCTTT
length: 16; J: TRBJ2-6; V: TRBV29-1; size: .; D: .; CDR3: CSVLDRTVSGANVLTF; DNA: TGCAGCGTCCTTGACAGGACCGTCTCTGGGGCCAACGTCCTGACTTTC
length: 14; J: TRBJ1-2; V: TRBV18; size: .; D: .; CDR3: CATLSGGAPDGYTF; DNA: TGTGCCACACTCAGCGGGGGGGCTCCGGATGGCTACACCTTC
length: 15; J: TRBJ1-1; V: TRBV19; size: .; D: .; CDR3: CASSMGATENTEAFF; DNA: TGTGCCAGTAGTATGGGGGCGACGGAGAACACTGAAGCTTTCTTT
length: 12; J: TRBJ1-1; V: TRBV19; size: .; D: .; CDR3: CASSRGGTEAFF; DNA: TGTGCCAGTAGTAGGGGGGGCACTGAAGCTTTCTTT
length: 14; J: TRBJ2-1; V: TRBV7-6; size: .; D: .; CDR3: CASSLGSGWDEQFF; DNA: TGTGCCAGCAGCTTAGGGTCCGGGTGGGATGAGCAGTTCTTC
length: 16; J: TRBJ2-3; V: TRBV12-5; size: few; D: TRBD2; CDR3: CASGLHSGGARDTQYF; DNA: TGTGCTAGTGGTTTGCACAGCGGGGGGGCCAGAGATACGCAGTATTTT
length: 17; J: TRBJ1-1; V: TRBV7-2; size: .; D: TRBD1; CDR3: CASSLRQGARMNTEAFF; DNA: TGTGCCAGCAGCTTAAGACAGGGGGCCAGAATGAACACTGAAGCTTTCTTT
length: 12; J: TRBJ2-1; V: TRBV10-1; size: .; D: TRBD2; CDR3: CASSERLAEQFF; DNA: TGCGCCAGCAGTGAGAGACTAGCGGAGCAGTTCTTC
length: 14; J: TRBJ2-5; V: TRBV19; size: .; D: TRBD2; CDR3: CASSRLASQETQYF; DNA: TGTGCCAGTAGTCGACTAGCGTCTCAAGAGACCCAGTACTTC
length: 16; J: TRBJ2-2; V: TRBV9; size: .; D: TRBD1; CDR3: CASSVEGTGGTGELFF; DNA: TGTGCCAGCAGCGTAGAGGGGACAGGCGGGACCGGGGAGCTGTTTTTT
length: 15; J: TRBJ2-3; V: TRBV30; size: .; D: TRBD2; CDR3: CAWSSGGLSTDTQYF; DNA: TGTGCCTGGAGCTCGGGGGGTCTTAGCACAGATACGCAGTATTTT
length: 14; J: TRBJ1-5; V: TRBV30; size: .; D: TRBD1; CDR3: CAWSTGQGSQPQHF; DNA: TGTGCCTGGAGTACCGGACAGGGGAGTCAGCCCCAGCATTTT
length: 12; J: TRBJ2-7; V: TRBV5-1; size: few; D: TRBD2; CDR3: CASSLAGDEQYF; DNA: TGCGCCAGCAGTCTAGCGGGAGATGAGCAGTACTTC
length: 13; J: TRBJ2-7; V: TRBV7-2; size: .; D: .; CDR3: CASSSRVMYEQYF; DNA: TGTGCCAGCAGCTCGCGGGTTATGTACGAGCAGTACTTC
length: 14; J: TRBJ2-2; V: TRBV7-3; size: .; D: .; CDR3: CASSLTGRTGELFF; DNA: TGTGCCAGCAGCTTAACGGGGCGGACCGGGGAGCTGTTTTTT
length: 14; J: TRBJ1-5; V: TRBV5-5; size: .; D: TRBD1; CDR3: CASSFGTVDQPQHF; DNA: TGTGCCAGCAGCTTTGGGACAGTTGATCAGCCCCAGCATTTT
length: 13; J: TRBJ2-1; V: TRBV6-5; size: .; D: TRBD2; CDR3: CASKLGLKYEQFF; DNA: TGTGCCAGCAAGTTGGGACTAAAATATGAGCAGTTCTTC
length: 14; J: TRBJ1-3; V: TRBV7-2; size: .; D: TRBD1; CDR3: CASSLQGYGNTIYF; DNA: TGTGCCAGCAGTCTACAGGGGTACGGAAACACCATATATTTT
length: 15; J: TRBJ2-2; V: TRBV5-6; size: .; D: TRBD2; CDR3: CASSLDWGGTGELFF; DNA: TGTGCCAGCAGCTTGGATTGGGGGGGGACCGGGGAGCTGTTTTTT
length: 15; J: TRBJ2-7; V: TRBV5-6; size: .; D: .; CDR3: CASSLRGGFPYEQYF; DNA: TGTGCCAGCAGCTTAAGAGGGGGTTTCCCCTACGAGCAGTACTTC
length: 15; J: TRBJ1-2; V: TRBV5-5; size: .; D: .; CDR3: CASSGLRTVDYGYTF; DNA: TGTGCCAGCAGCGGATTGCGGACAGTCGACTATGGCTACACCTTC
length: 12; J: TRBJ2-7; V: TRBV5-1; size: .; D: .; CDR3: CASSFAGNEQYF; DNA: TGCGCCAGCAGCTTTGCGGGGAACGAGCAGTACTTC
length: 15; J: TRBJ2-7; V: TRBV30; size: .; D: TRBD1; CDR3: CAWRSLDRGKYEQYF; DNA: TGTGCCTGGAGATCCTTGGACAGGGGTAAATACGAGCAGTACTTC
length: 12; J: TRBJ2-1; V: TRBV5-8; size: once; D: .; CDR3: CASSLAFDEQFF; DNA: TGTGCCAGCAGCCTAGCGTTCGATGAGCAGTTCTTC
length: 14; J: TRBJ1-4; V: TRBV5-1; size: .; D: TRBD1; CDR3: CASSPGQGSEKLFF; DNA: TGCGCCAGCAGCCCGGGACAGGGGAGTGAAAAACTGTTTTTT
length: 16; J: TRBJ2-2; V: TRBV5-1; size: .; D: TRBD2; CDR3: CASSPGLAGATGELFF; DNA: TGCGCCAGCAGCCCGGGACTAGCGGGAGCAACCGGGGAGCTGTTTTTT
length: 15; J: TRBJ2-7; V: TRBV2; size: .; D: TRBD1; CDR3: CASSSGGFNTYEQYF; DNA: TGTGCCAGCAGTTCAGGGGGCTTTAACACCTACGAGCAGTACTTC
length: 14; J: TRBJ1-5; V: TRBV6-1; size: .; D: TRBD1; CDR3: CASVRTGRNQPQHF; DNA: TGTGCCAGCGTGAGGACAGGGAGGAATCAGCCCCAGCATTTT
length: 16; J: TRBJ2-5; V: TRBV29-1; size: .; D: TRBD1; CDR3: CSVGHRDRGFLATQYF; DNA: TGCAGCGTTGGACACCGGGACAGGGGTTTCCTGGCGACCCAGTACTTC
length: 16; J: TRBJ1-5; V: TRBV11-2; size: .; D: .; CDR3: CASSLGAPGAGQPQHF; DNA: TGTGCCAGCAGTCTAGGGGCCCCAGGGGCTGGTCAGCCCCAGCATTTT
length: 11; J: TRBJ2-1; V: TRBV2; size: .; D: .; CDR3: CASSERQSEFF; DNA: TGTGCCAGCAGTGAAAGACAGTCAGAGTTCTTC
length: 17; J: TRBJ2-7; V: TRBV7-9; size: once; D: .; CDR3: CASSLSAGGPGLSEQYF; DNA: TGTGCCAGCAGCTTAAGTGCGGGCGGGCCCGGGCTCTCCGAGCAGTACTTC
length: 16; J: TRBJ1-5; V: TRBV27; size: .; D: TRBD1; CDR3: CASSLSGTGGNQPQHF; DNA: TGTGCCAGCAGTTTATCCGGGACAGGGGGCAATCAGCCCCAGCATTTT
length: 19; J: TRBJ2-1; V: TRBV5-1; size: .; D: .; CDR3: CASSLPKAGTGESYNEQFF; DNA: TGCGCCAGCAGCTTGCCCAAAGCAGGGACTGGTGAGTCCTACAATGAGCAGTTCTTC
length: 15; J: TRBJ2-3; V: TRBV19; size: once; D: .; CDR3: CASSFRPIPTDTQYF; DNA: TGTGCCAGTAGTTTTCGTCCTATTCCCACAGATACGCAGTATTTT
length: 15; J: TRBJ2-3; V: TRBV5-6; size: .; D: TRBD2; CDR3: CASSKGTSRTDTQYF; DNA: TGTGCCAGCAGCAAAGGGACTAGCCGCACAGATACGCAGTATTTT
length: 13; J: TRBJ2-3; V: TRBV6-4; size: .; D: TRBD1; CDR3: CASSKQGTDTQYF; DNA: TGTGCCAGCAGCAAACAGGGGACAGATACGCAGTATTTT
length: 14; J: TRBJ2-1; V: TRBV6-1; size: .; D: TRBD2; CDR3: CASESGTTNNEQFF; DNA: TGTGCCTCAGAATCCGGGACTACGAACAATGAGCAGTTCTTC